This TCR beta chain was found in a study of identical twins. In its sample, this clonotype was seen a few times. TCRdb reprocessed the 5' RACE reads via MiXCR and lists one record per CDR3 protein. The data hold around 450,000 distinct CDR3 sequences, with approximately 15% observed a single time. CDR3 length: 16 amino acids. Germline CDR1 and CDR2: SGHNT and YYREEE (reference sequence). After removal of 0 bases from V and 3 bases from J, the junction contained 3 bases not matched to a gene. These sequences were also reported in another study, on yellow fever vaccine responses in identical twins.

The genes are TRBV5-4 and TRBJ2-2, with TRBD1 matching over 9 bases. The sample taken for sequencing was CD4+ T cells sorted from blood. The TCR originated in a woman aged 18-30 years in good health. CDR3 amino acids: CASSLAGTGHTGELFF. The DNA for the CDR3 is TGTGCCAGCAGCTTGGCCGGGACAGGGCACACCGGGGAGCTGTTTTTT.